This T cell receptor (beta chain) appears in the sequencing data of a study of OX40 agonist ivuxolimab in advanced cancers. Study as a whole: The patients received agonistic anti-OX40 (CD134) antibody ivuxolimab. Study observations and caveats: Fewer expanded clones were found on average in CD4+ than in CD8+ T cells. Both CD4+ and CD8+ T cell populations in blood had undergone clonal expansion by week 6 at 0.1 to 3.0 mg/kg.

Some clones are missing from TCRdb's copy, which holds only in-frame ones; the method was immunoSEQ multiplex PCR. This table has roughly 140,000 clones, approximately 94% appearing once. At cycle 4 day 1, cycle 7 day 1, and baseline, blood was sampled. This clone was seen a handful of times. The antigen remains unidentified. Per germline, CDR1 MDHEN and CDR2 SYDVKM. V was clipped by 7 bases and J by 6 bases; unmatched bases: 10. The CDR3 is 14 residues long. This sequence originates from an adult with an advanced solid tumor such as melanoma, head and neck, liver or kidney cancer. The chain employs TRBV28 and TRBJ2-7, with 9 bases aligning to TRBD2. This specimen was CD4+ or CD8+ T cells sorted from blood, taken in a trial of the OX40 agonist ivuxolimab. The CDR3 protein is CASNPPSGISEQYF. The CDR3, as DNA: TGTGCCAGCAACCCCCCTAGCGGGATCAGCGAGCAGTACTTC.